This TCR beta chain was sequenced in a study of T cell changes during pregnancy in multiple sclerosis. Germline V gene lookup returns CDR1 SGHRS and CDR2 YFSETQ. The CDR3 consists of 15 residues. Assay used: immunoSEQ multiplex PCR; TCRdb lists only in-frame clones, some missing. The sample yields about 36,000 clones, 85% to 95% seen once. The input for sequencing was CD4+ T cells from peripheral blood mononuclear cells, taken in the third trimester of pregnancy. This sequence was found in a female donor in good health, enrolled as a control in a pregnancy study. The V gene is TRBV5-1, the J gene TRBJ2-5, with TRBD1 matching 10 bases. The J call may not be correct, given that the DNA end is closer to TRBJ2-7. CDR3 protein: CASSLSPGTGAEQYF. The CDR3 nucleotides are TGCGCCAGCAGCTTGTCCCCCGGGACAGGGGCCGAGCAGTACTTC.